This entry lists 31 T cell receptor beta chains sequenced from one sample in a study of tumor T cells in aggressive B-cell lymphoma. Clones were sequenced by immunoSEQ multiplex PCR, and TCRdb holds only the in-frame ones, with some missing. The sample includes roughly 5,300 clones, 87% seen only once; the top ten take 2.5% to 3%. The sample taken for sequencing was tumor tissue. The receptor source for this set is an adult with diffuse large B cell lymphoma.

The V call is TRBV6-5, the J call TRBJ2-7; D is possibly TRBD1 (5 bases). Germline CDR1 reads MNHEY; CDR2 reads SVGAGI. V was cut by 8 bases and J by 5 bases, with 10 bases left in between. This CDR3 contains 11 residues. CDR3 bases: TGTGCCAGCGGAAGACAGCACGAGCAGTACTTC. It yields the protein CASGRQHEQYF.

The chain links TRBV27 to TRBJ2-6; D remains ambiguous. The CDR3 runs to 14 residues. CDR1 and CDR2 from the germline V gene are MNHEY and SMNVEV (reference sequence). The germline V and J ends were trimmed by 6 bases and 3 bases, with 9 bases remaining between them. The CDR3 is CASSRVGGANVLTF. CDR3 coding DNA: TGTGCCAGCAGCCGAGTCGGTGGGGCCAACGTCCTGACTTTC.

The chain joins TRBV4-2 to TRBJ2-1; 11 bases map to TRBD2. Germline V gene lookup returns CDR1 LGHNA and CDR2 YNFKEQ. J lost 5 bases, V lost 4 bases, and 4 bases had no gene match. The CDR3 extends over 15 amino acids. The CDR3 nucleotides are TGTGCCAGCAGCCCTGGGACTAGCGGAGACAATGAGCAGTTCTTC. Its protein is CASSPGTSGDNEQFF.

The V and J genes are TRBV6-1 and TRBJ2-5; D uncertain. V was pared by 1 base and J by 3 bases, with 3 bases between. This CDR3 region has 12 residues. Germline lookup yields CDR1 MNHNS and CDR2 SASEGT. CDR3 in amino acids: CASSEVEETQYF. The CDR3 DNA reads as TGTGCCAGCAGTGAAGTAGAAGAGACCCAGTACTTC.

The chain uses TRBV4-2 and TRBJ2-1, with 10 nucleotides matching TRBD2. CDR1 and CDR2 from the germline V gene are LGHNA and YNFKEQ. J gave up 6 bases and V 3 bases, and 8 bases lay outside the gene matches. This CDR3 has 16 amino acids. Here the CDR3 reads CASSHFDLAGVNEQFF. The CDR3 DNA is TGTGCCAGCAGCCATTTCGACCTAGCGGGAGTCAATGAGCAGTTCTTC.

The CDR3 DNA reads TGTGCCAGCAGCCCGCGACAGAGACATACAAGCTCTGGAAACACCATATATTTT. Amino acids: CASSPRQRHTSSGNTIYF. This chain joins TRBV7-9 and TRBJ1-3; the D gene is possibly TRBD1 (5 bases). Germline V CDR1 and CDR2: SEHNR, FQNEAQ (reference sequence). The CDR3 length is 18 residues. Trimming took 5 bases from V and 0 from J, leaving 20 bases between them.

The table lists this clone with a few counts. The chain uses TRBV28 and TRBJ1-1; 11 nucleotides line up with TRBD1. The V gene end was trimmed by 3 bases and the J gene end by 10 bases; junction bases not matched to a gene: 1. Germline assignment: CDR1 MDHEN and CDR2 SYDVKM. The CDR3 sequence is 12 residues long. The CDR3: CASSLGTGGAFF. The DNA of the CDR3 is TGTGCCAGCAGTTTGGGGACAGGGGGAGCTTTCTTT.

CDR3 bases: TGCGCCAGCAGCTTTAGAGGCCAGAACTACGAGCAGTACTTC. It specifies CASSFRGQNYEQYF. This chain connects TRBV5-1 to TRBJ2-7; D call uncertain. Trimming took off 2 bases at V and 3 bases at J, with 12 bases between the two ends. CDR1 and CDR2 (germline): SGHRS, YFSETQ. The CDR3 length is 14 residues.

The gene calls are TRBV9 and TRBJ1-1, with 10 bases that match TRBD1. Germline V gene data show CDR1 as SGDLS and CDR2 as YYNGEE. This CDR3 comprises 16 residues. With 0 bases clipped from V and 5 bases from J, the junction kept 7 bases outside the gene matches. The chain's CDR3 is CASSVGQGAIDTEAFF. Written as DNA, the CDR3 is TGTGCCAGCAGCGTAGGACAGGGGGCAATAGATACTGAAGCTTTCTTT.

This chain joins TRBV20-1 and TRBJ1-1; D gene unclear. Germline values: CDR1 DFQATT, CDR2 SNEGSKA (reference sequence). This CDR3 has 11 residues. Trimming cost V 2 bases and J 9 bases, with 10 bases left between them. CDR3 protein: CSARTGAKAFF. DNA of the CDR3: TGCAGTGCTAGAACTGGTGCGAAAGCTTTCTTT.

The rearrangement joins TRBV6-1 to TRBJ2-7, with D perhaps matching TRBD1 (5 bases). Trimming took off 3 bases at V and 2 bases at J, with 17 bases between the two ends. The CDR3 has 16 residues. In germline, CDR1 is MNHNS, CDR2 SASEGT. For the CDR3, the DNA is TGTGCCAGCAGTGAGTGGATCCAGGGAAACACCTACGAGCAGTACTTC. It is translated as CASSEWIQGNTYEQYF.

The chain couples TRBV29-1 to TRBJ1-2; D gene unclear. This CDR3 has 14 amino acids. V lost 0 bases, J lost 4 bases, and 12 bases lay in between. Germline V lookup: CDR1 SQVTM, CDR2 ANQGSEA. CDR3 DNA sequence: TGCAGCGTTGAAGATCGGGTCGGGAGCTATGGCTACACCTTC. It is translated as CSVEDRVGSYGYTF.

The chain uses TRBV7-2 and TRBJ1-1; 9 bases fit TRBD1. The CDR3 has 14 amino acids. The trim removed 1 base at V and 11 bases at J, leaving 8 bases unmatched. From germline, CDR1 is SGHTA and CDR2 FQGNSA. In DNA, the CDR3 is TGTGCCAGCAGCTTAGGCCGGGGACAGGGTGGCGCTTTCTTT. Protein: CASSLGRGQGGAFF. The whole variable domain, filled in from reference TRBV7-2 and TRBJ1-1, reads GAGVSQSPSNKVTEKGKDVELRCDPISGHTALYWYRQSLGQGLEFLIYFQGNSAPDKSGLPSDRFSAERTGGSVSTLTIQRTQQEDSAVYLCASSLGRGQGGAFFGQGTRLTVV.

The chain links TRBV4-3 to TRBJ1-1; 9 bases fit TRBD1. V shed 1 base, J shed 11 bases, and the junction held 8 bases outside the gene matches. The CDR3 length is 14 residues. Germline V CDR1 and CDR2: LGHNA, YSLEER. This chain's CDR3 is CASSQVWRTGAAFF. The CDR3 DNA reads as TGCGCCAGCAGCCAAGTTTGGAGGACAGGGGCTGCTTTCTTT.

This clone was seen just once. The gene calls are TRBV7-7 and TRBJ1-1; tentative D call: TRBD1 (6 bases). Germline lookup yields CDR1 SSHAT and CDR2 FNYEAQ (reference sequence). Trimming pared 9 bases from V and 1 base from J, leaving 24 bases between. The CDR3 is 17 residues long. The CDR3 sequence is CARGGAHLSCRNTEAFF. CDR3 in DNA: TGTGCCAGAGGGGGGGCCCACCTATCCTGTCGGAACACTGAAGCTTTCTTT.

V and J are TRBV10-3 and TRBJ2-7, with 9 bases fitting TRBD1. Germline V gene data show CDR1 as ENHRY and CDR2 as SYGVKD. V lost 5 bases to trimming and J lost 4 bases; unmatched junction nucleotides: 3. CDR3 length: 13 residues. CDR3 sequence (DNA): TGTGCCATCAGTTCACAGGGGGCTTACGAGCAGTACTTC. This encodes CAISSQGAYEQYF.

The chain links TRBV10-3 to TRBJ2-2; D gene unclear. Germline V gene data show CDR1 as ENHRY and CDR2 as SYGVKD. The V end lost 5 bases, the J end lost 3 bases, and 10 bases lay between the germline ends. The CDR3 covers 14 residues. CDR3 nucleotide sequence: TGTGCCATCAGTTCCGGGTCCTACACCGGGGAGCTGTTTTTT. It codes for CAISSGSYTGELFF.

The chain joins TRBV19 to TRBJ2-5; TRBD2 matches 11 bases. V shed 3 bases and J 3 bases; nucleotides not matched to a gene: 6. The germline V gene encodes CDR1 LNHDA and CDR2 SQIVND (reference sequence). The CDR3 totals 16 residues. The CDR3 DNA follows: TGTGCCAGTAGTATCATTAGCGGGGGGGTTGAAGAGACCCAGTACTTC. Translating gives CASSIISGGVEETQYF.

The rearrangement uses TRBV11-3 and TRBJ2-3; D may be TRBD2 (5 bases). Trimming removed 4 bases from V and 4 bases from J, with 12 bases in between. CDR3 length equals 14 residues. Germline CDR1 is SGHNT and CDR2 is YENEEA. The CDR3 reads CASSSSTGADTQYF. The CDR3 bases are TGTGCCAGCAGCTCTTCGACCGGGGCAGATACGCAGTATTTT.

The chain carries TRBV30 and TRBJ2-2; 7 bases fit TRBD2. The V gene end was trimmed by 3 bases and the J gene end by 0 bases; junction bases not matched to a gene: 4. The CDR3 has 15 amino acids. Germline V gene lookup returns CDR1 GTSNPN and CDR2 SVGIG (reference sequence). CDR3 residues: CAWSLAEANTGELFF. CDR3 DNA sequence: TGTGCCTGGAGCCTAGCGGAGGCGAACACCGGGGAGCTGTTTTTT.

V is TRBV9 and J is TRBJ2-7; TRBD2 is a possible D gene (6 bases). V shed 0 bases and J shed 5 bases, with 9 bases lying between them. From germline, CDR1 is SGDLS and CDR2 YYNGEE. CDR3 length equals 13 residues. The CDR3 sequence: CASSVGGGHEQYF. For the CDR3, the DNA is TGTGCCAGCAGCGTAGGTGGAGGGCACGAGCAGTACTTC.

The CDR3 spells CASSQDGTSSETQYF. DNA for the CDR3: TGTGCCAGCAGCCAAGATGGGACTAGCTCGGAGACCCAGTACTTC. The chain links TRBV4-2 to TRBJ2-5; 9 bases agree with TRBD2. V lost 0 bases to trimming and J lost 5 bases; unmatched junction nucleotides: 4. Germline CDR1 reads LGHNA; CDR2 reads YNFKEQ. The CDR3 consists of 15 residues.

This clone has only one observation. The rearrangement links TRBV4-2 to TRBJ1-4; D gene uncertain. Germline values: CDR1 LGHNA, CDR2 YNFKEQ. The CDR3 has 15 amino acids. The ends were cut back, 1 base at V and 5 bases at J, with 11 bases in the middle. For the CDR3, the DNA is TGTGCCAGCAGCCAAGTGGCGGGTCAGAATGAAAAACTGTTTTTT. Translation: CASSQVAGQNEKLFF.

The V and J genes are TRBV4-2 and TRBJ2-5, with 9 bases aligning to TRBD2. V trimming: 3 bases; J trimming: 3 bases; junction bases outside the gene matches: 8. The CDR3 totals 16 residues. The germline CDR1 and CDR2 sequences are LGHNA and YNFKEQ. This CDR3 is CASSQETSGVKETQYF. The DNA for the CDR3 is TGTGCCAGCAGCCAGGAGACTAGCGGAGTAAAAGAGACCCAGTACTTC.

This chain joins TRBV15 and TRBJ2-7; 9 bases agree with TRBD1. The V segment lost 0 bases and the J segment 4 bases; nucleotides outside the gene matches: 4. The CDR3 covers 15 residues. The germline gives CDR1 LNHNV, CDR2 YYDKDF (reference sequence). CDR3 sequence reads: CATSREGTGYYEQYF. The DNA for the CDR3 is TGTGCCACCAGCAGAGAGGGGACAGGGTATTACGAGCAGTACTTC.

The chain joins TRBV4-1 to TRBJ2-2; 8 positions match TRBD1. The CDR3 contains 17 residues. The V gene end was trimmed by 3 bases and the J gene end by 1 base; junction bases not matched to a gene: 7. CDR1 and CDR2 (germline): MGHRA, YSYEKL. The CDR3 DNA sequence: TGCGCCAGCAGCCATCCCCAGGGGGCCAGGAACACCGGGGAGCTGTTTTTT. Protein sequence: CASSHPQGARNTGELFF.

This clone was counted a few times. The chain employs TRBV5-1 and TRBJ2-3; 9 positions match TRBD2. CDR1 and CDR2 (germline): SGHRS, YFSETQ. The CDR3 consists of 16 residues. V shed 0 bases and J 4 bases; nucleotides not matched to a gene: 6. The DNA for the CDR3 is TGCGCCAGCAGCTTGGGGGCGGGAGGGCTCCCAGATACGCAGTATTTT. Its protein is CASSLGAGGLPDTQYF.

The gene calls are TRBV5-1 and TRBJ1-3; 8 nucleotides line up with TRBD1. CDR3 length equals 17 residues. V lost 3 bases, J lost 3 bases, and 11 bases stayed unmatched. CDR1 and CDR2 from the germline V gene are SGHRS and YFSETQ. Here the CDR3 reads CASSSRTGSMGGNTIYF. In nucleotides, the CDR3 is TGCGCCAGCAGCTCCCGGACAGGGAGTATGGGTGGAAACACCATATATTTT. The whole variable domain, remainder taken from reference TRBV5-1 and TRBJ1-3, is KAGVTQTPRYLIKTRGQQVTLSCSPISGHRSVSWYQQTPGQGLQFLFEYFSETQRNKGNFPGRFSGRQFSNSRSEMNVSTLELGDSALYLCASSSRTGSMGGNTIYFGEGSWLTVV.

This clone was recorded only once. This chain joins TRBV9 and TRBJ1-3, with D perhaps matching TRBD1 (6 bases). The CDR3 loop spans 15 amino acids. Germline CDR1 reads SGDLS; CDR2 reads YYNGEE. Trimming took 3 bases from V and 0 from J, leaving 10 bases between them. The CDR3 nucleotides read TGTGCCAGCAGCGCCATGACAGGCTCTGGAAACACCATATATTTT. It codes for CASSAMTGSGNTIYF.

This rearrangement joins TRBV5-1 to TRBJ2-7, with D tentatively TRBD2 (6 bases). The ends were cut back, 4 bases at V and 4 bases at J, with 18 bases in the middle. Germline V CDR1 and CDR2: SGHRS, YFSETQ. The CDR3 extends over 15 amino acids. Written as DNA, the CDR3 is TGCGCCAGCAGCCCGAGGGGACTTCAAACTTACGAGCAGTACTTC. Amino acids: CASSPRGLQTYEQYF. Drawing the rest from reference TRBV5-1 and TRBJ2-7, the complete variable domain is KAGVTQTPRYLIKTRGQQVTLSCSPISGHRSVSWYQQTPGQGLQFLFEYFSETQRNKGNFPGRFSGRQFSNSRSEMNVSTLELGDSALYLCASSPRGLQTYEQYFGPGTRLTVT.

The chain has TRBV28 and TRBJ2-3, with 13 positions matching TRBD2. This CDR3 comprises 15 residues. Unmatched junction bases numbered 10, after V lost 3 bases and J lost 13 bases. Per germline, CDR1 MDHEN and CDR2 SYDVKM. CDR3 residues: CASSFHQLAGGQEYF. The CDR3 DNA is TGTGCCAGCAGTTTCCATCAACTAGCGGGGGGGCAGGAGTATTTT.